The clone carrying this T cell receptor (beta chain) is labeled large. Its antigen remains unidentified. Via MiXCR, TCRdb re-called the multiplex PCR reads, giving one row per CDR3 protein. Among 210 or so distinct CDR3 sequences listed, just over 20% were seen once. Study-wide points: In terms of TCR gene usage, tumor memory CD4+ T cells clustered together with blood and lymph node memory CD4+ cells, as well as with lymph node naive CD4+ cells.

Treg sorting used a CD4+CD25+CD127-/low gate. The receptor was isolated from a female donor with breast cancer. Source material: tumor-infiltrating Tregs sorted from the breast tumor.

As DNA, the CDR3 is TGTGCCAGCAGTCCCCAGGGAAGCTACACCTTC. Translation gives CASSPQGSYTF. The chain employs TRBV12-3 or TRBV12-4 and TRBJ1-2, with D maybe TRBD1 (5 bases). Trimming pared 5 bases from V and 9 bases from J, leaving 10 bases between. The CDR3 loop spans 11 amino acids.